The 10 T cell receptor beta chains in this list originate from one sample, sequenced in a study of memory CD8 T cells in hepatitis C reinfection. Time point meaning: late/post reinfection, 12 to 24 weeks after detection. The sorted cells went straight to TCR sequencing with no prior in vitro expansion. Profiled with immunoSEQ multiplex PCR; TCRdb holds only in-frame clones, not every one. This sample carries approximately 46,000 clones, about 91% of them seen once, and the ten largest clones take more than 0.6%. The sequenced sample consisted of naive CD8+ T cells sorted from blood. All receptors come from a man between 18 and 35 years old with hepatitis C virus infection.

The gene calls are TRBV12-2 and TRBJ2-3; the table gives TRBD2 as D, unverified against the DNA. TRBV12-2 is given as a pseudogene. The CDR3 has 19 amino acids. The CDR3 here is CASRPPPDGSGAIRDTQYF. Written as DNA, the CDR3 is TGTGCAAGTCGCCCCCCTCCCGATGGTAGCGGGGCCATACGAGATACGCAGTATTTT.

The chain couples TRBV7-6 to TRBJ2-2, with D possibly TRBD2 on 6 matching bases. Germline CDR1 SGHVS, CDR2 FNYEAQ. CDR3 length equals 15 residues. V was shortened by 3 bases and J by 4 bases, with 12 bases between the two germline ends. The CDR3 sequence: CASSFGQTSTGELFF. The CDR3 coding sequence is TGTGCCAGCAGCTTTGGCCAGACTAGCACCGGGGAGCTGTTTTTT. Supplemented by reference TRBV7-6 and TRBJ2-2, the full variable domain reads GAGVSQSPRYKVTKRGQDVALRCDPISGHVSLYWYRQALGQGPEFLTYFNYEAQQDKSGLPNDRFSAERPEGSISTLTIQRTEQRDSAMYRCASSFGQTSTGELFFGEGSRLTVL.

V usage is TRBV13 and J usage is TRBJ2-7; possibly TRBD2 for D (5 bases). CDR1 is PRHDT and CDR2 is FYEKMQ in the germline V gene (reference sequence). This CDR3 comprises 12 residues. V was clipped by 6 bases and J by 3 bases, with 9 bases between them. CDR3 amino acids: CASSRGVYEQYV. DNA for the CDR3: TGTGCCAGCAGTCGGGGAGTCTACGAGCAGTACGTC.

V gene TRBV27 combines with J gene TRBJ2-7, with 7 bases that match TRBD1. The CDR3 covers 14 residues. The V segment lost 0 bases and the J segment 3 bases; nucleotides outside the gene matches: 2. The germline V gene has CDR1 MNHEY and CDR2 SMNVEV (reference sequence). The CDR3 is CASSLSGQLYEQYF. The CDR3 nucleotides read TGTGCCAGCAGTTTATCGGGACAGCTCTACGAGCAGTACTTC.

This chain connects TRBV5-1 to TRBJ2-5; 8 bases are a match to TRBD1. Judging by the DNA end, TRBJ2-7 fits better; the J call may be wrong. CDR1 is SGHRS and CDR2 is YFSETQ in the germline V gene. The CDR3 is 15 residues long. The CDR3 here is CASSRGTGSRYEQYF. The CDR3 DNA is TGCGCCAGCAGCCGCGGGACAGGCAGTAGGTACGAGCAGTACTTC.

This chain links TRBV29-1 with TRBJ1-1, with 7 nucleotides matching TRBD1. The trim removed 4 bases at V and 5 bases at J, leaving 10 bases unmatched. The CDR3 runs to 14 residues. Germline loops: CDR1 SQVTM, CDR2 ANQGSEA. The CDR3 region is CSVAGTALRTEAFF. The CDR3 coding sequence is TGCAGCGTTGCCGGGACAGCACTTAGGACTGAAGCTTTCTTT.

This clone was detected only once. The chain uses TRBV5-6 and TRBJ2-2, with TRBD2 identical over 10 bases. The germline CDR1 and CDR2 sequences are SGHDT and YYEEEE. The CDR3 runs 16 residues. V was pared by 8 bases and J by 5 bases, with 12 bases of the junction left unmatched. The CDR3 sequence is CASKSGGALDTGELFF. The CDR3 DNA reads TGTGCCAGTAAAAGCGGGGGGGCCCTTGATACCGGGGAGCTGTTTTTT.

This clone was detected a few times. CDR3 bases: TGTGCCATCTTCAAGGGGGGGACGCAGTATTTT. The encoded protein is CAIFKGGTQYF. V is TRBV6-6 and J is TRBJ2-3; D might be TRBD2 (7 bases). This CDR3 region has 11 residues. Per the germline V gene, CDR1 is MNHNY and CDR2 is SVGAGI (reference sequence). V shed 10 bases and J shed 9 bases, with 14 bases lying between them.

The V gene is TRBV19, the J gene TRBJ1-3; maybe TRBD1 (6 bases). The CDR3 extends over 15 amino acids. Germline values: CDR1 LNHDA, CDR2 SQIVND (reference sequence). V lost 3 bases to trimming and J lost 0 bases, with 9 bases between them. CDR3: CASSIARGSGNTIYF. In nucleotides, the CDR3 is TGTGCCAGTAGTATCGCCAGGGGCTCTGGAAACACCATATATTTT. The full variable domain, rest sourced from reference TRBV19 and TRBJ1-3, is DGGITQSPKYLFRKEGQNVTLSCEQNLNHDAMYWYRQDPGQGLRLIYYSQIVNDFQKGDIAEGYSVSREKKESFPLTVTSAQKNPTAFYLCASSIARGSGNTIYFGEGSWLTVV.

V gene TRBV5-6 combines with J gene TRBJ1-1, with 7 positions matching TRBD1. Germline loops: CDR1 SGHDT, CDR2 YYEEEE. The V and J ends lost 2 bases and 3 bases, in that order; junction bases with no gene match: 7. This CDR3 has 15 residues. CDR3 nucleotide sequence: TGTGCCAGCAGCTTAAGGGGGCAGGGGTACACTGAAGCTTTCTTT. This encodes CASSLRGQGYTEAFF.